These 15 T cell receptor beta chains came from one sample sequenced in a study of cytomegalovirus exposure and HLA in healthy donors (TCRdb year 2017). Preparation of the library involved the immunoSEQ multiplex PCR assay. The multiplex PCR relied on a mix of 60 forward primers for TCR Vbeta segments and 13 reverse primers for TCR Jbeta segments. TCRdb provides this immuneACCESS table in a form limited to in-frame rearrangements. Some clones are lacking; in checked studies, under half of them reflect an unresolved V gene, and why the rest are absent is not known. In all, the sample holds some 120,000 clones, and roughly 78% of those were seen once. The ten largest clones add up to 6% to 8% of the sample. The sample taken for sequencing was PBMCs. All receptors come from a woman aged 40 to 49 in good health and CMV-seronegative.

The V call is TRBV2, the J call TRBJ2-5; TRBD1 matches 10 bases. The closer fit of TRBJ2-7 to the DNA end suggests the J call may be wrong. The CDR3 covers 13 residues. CDR1 is SNHLY and CDR2 is FYNNEI in the germline V gene. This chain's CDR3 is CASRDRGTYEQYF. The CDR3 nucleotides are TGTGCCAGCAGGGACAGGGGGACCTACGAGCAGTACTTC.

The rearrangement uses TRBV2 and TRBJ1-5, with 11 positions matching TRBD1. Germline trimming cut 2 bases from V and 11 bases from J; bases unmatched to any gene: 11. Germline V gene sequence: CDR1 SNHLY, CDR2 FYNNEI. This CDR3 is 16 amino acids long. The CDR3 coding sequence is TGTGCCAGCAGTGAATGGGGACAGGGGGGTTTAGGGTCCCAGCATTTT. It specifies CASSEWGQGGLGSQHF.

This chain joins TRBV2 and TRBJ2-1; tentative D call: TRBD2 (6 bases). The V end was cut by 2 bases, the J end by 0 bases, with 11 bases between. Per the germline V gene, CDR1 is SNHLY and CDR2 is FYNNEI. The CDR3 extends over 16 amino acids. The CDR3 bases are TGTGCCAGCAGTGAACGCGGGACGAGCTCCTACAATGAGCAGTTCTTC. It yields the protein CASSERGTSSYNEQFF.

J is TRBJ1-5 and V is TRBV28; D perhaps matches TRBD1 (5 bases). The CDR3 has 16 amino acids. Trimming pared 3 bases from V and 1 base from J, leaving 13 bases between. CDR1 is MDHEN, CDR2 SYDVKM, per germline. The CDR3 loop reads CASSFGGFLSNQPQHF. DNA of the CDR3: TGTGCCAGCAGTTTCGGGGGGTTCCTGAGCAATCAGCCCCAGCATTTT.

In DNA form, the CDR3 reads TGTGCCAGCAGCGCGACGGGAAGTGGGCAGTTCTTC. Translating gives CASSATGSGQFF. The genes are TRBV7-2 and TRBJ2-1; D might be TRBD2 (5 bases). From germline, CDR1 is SGHTA and CDR2 FQGNSA. Trimming removed 5 bases from V and 12 bases from J, with 14 bases in between. The CDR3 runs 12 residues. Looking up the rest from reference TRBV7-2 and TRBJ2-1 gives the full variable domain: GAGVSQSPSNKVTEKGKDVELRCDPISGHTALYWYRQSLGQGLEFLIYFQGNSAPDKSGLPSDRFSAERTGGSVSTLTIQRTQQEDSAVYLCASSATGSGQFFGPGTRLTVL.

This chain joins TRBV7-3 and TRBJ2-5, with D possibly being TRBD1 (6 bases). This CDR3 spans 13 amino acids. Trimming pared 6 bases from V and 7 bases from J, leaving 15 bases between. Germline V gene data show CDR1 as SGHTA and CDR2 as FQGTGA. The CDR3 DNA reads as TGTGCCAGCAGTTTTGACAGGTCCGGGACCCAGTACTTC. Amino acids: CASSFDRSGTQYF.

About this clone itself: The junction does not match germline at one end; this may be a read error. This chain joins TRBV4-2 and TRBJ2-6; D is possibly TRBD1 (5 bases). CDR3 length equals 17 residues. Germline assignment: CDR1 LGHNA and CDR2 YNFKEQ. CDR3 DNA: TGTGCCAGCAGCCAAGACGGGCCGGAGCCTGGGGCCAACGGCCTGACTTTC. Amino acids: CASSQDGPEPGANGLTF.

CDR3 region: CASSVATPGERFF. CDR3 nucleotide sequence: TGTGCCAGCAGCGTAGCCACTCCCGGAGAGCGATTCTTC. The chain recombines TRBV9 with TRBJ2-1; no definite D call. Trimming removed 0 bases from V and 16 bases from J, with 17 bases in between. CDR1 SGDLS and CDR2 YYNGEE come from the germline V gene. The CDR3 sequence is 13 residues long. Full variable domain (remainder filled in from reference TRBV9 and TRBJ2-1): DSGVTQTPKHLITATGQRVTLRCSPRSGDLSVYWYQQSLDQGLQFLIQYYNGEERAKGNILERFSAQQFPDLHSELNLSSLELGDSALYFCASSVATPGERFFGPGTRLTVL.

This chain links TRBV6-5 with TRBJ1-1; D not resolved. The CDR3 has 14 amino acids. V was pared by 0 bases and J by 3 bases, with 8 bases between. CDR1 is MNHEY and CDR2 is SVGAGI in the germline V gene. The CDR3: CASSYSEGHTEAFF. Written as DNA, the CDR3 is TGTGCCAGCAGTTACTCGGAGGGCCACACTGAAGCTTTCTTT.

This clone was recorded once. J is TRBJ2-7 and V is TRBV28, with TRBD1 as a possible D gene (6 bases). Germline CDR1 MDHEN, CDR2 SYDVKM. V shed 3 bases and J shed 3 bases, with 39 bases lying between them. The CDR3 spans 23 residues. The CDR3 is CASSLRPASLPQIRDKFFYEQYF. The DNA for the CDR3 is TGTGCCAGCAGTTTGAGACCTGCGAGCCTGCCTCAGATCCGGGACAAGTTCTTCTACGAGCAGTACTTC.

V and J are TRBV6-1 and TRBJ2-4; a possible D gene is TRBD1 (6 bases). With 5 bases removed from V and 3 bases from J, the gap between germline ends came to 11 bases. Per germline, CDR1 MNHNS and CDR2 SASEGT. This CDR3 is built from 14 residues. DNA for the CDR3: TGTGCCAGCAGTTCTCCGGGACACAAAAACATTCAGTACTTC. It encodes CASSSPGHKNIQYF.

The V gene is TRBV7-8, the J gene TRBJ1-5, with 9 bases matching TRBD1. The CDR3 is 15 residues long. Unmatched junction bases numbered 7, after V lost 5 bases and J lost 5 bases. Per germline, CDR1 SGHVS and CDR2 FQNEAQ. Written as DNA, the CDR3 is TGTGCCAGCAGCCCCACAGGGGGCTTGGATCAGCCCCAGCATTTT. Its translation is CASSPTGGLDQPQHF. The full variable domain, completed using reference TRBV7-8 and TRBJ1-5, is GAGVSQSPRYKVAKRGQDVALRCDPISGHVSLFWYQQALGQGPEFLTYFQNEAQLDKSGLPSDRFFAERPEGSVSTLKIQRTQQEDSAVYLCASSPTGGLDQPQHFGDGTRLSIL.

The chain joins TRBV7-2 to TRBJ2-2; D might be TRBD1 (7 bases). Trimming pared 2 bases from V and 5 bases from J, leaving 15 bases between. The CDR3 is 16 residues long. Germline CDR1 SGHTA, CDR2 FQGNSA. CDR3 sequence (DNA): TGTGCCAGCAGCTTAAAAACAGGGGCGGGGACCGGGGAGCTGTTTTTT. Translating it yields CASSLKTGAGTGELFF.

This clone appeared once. The chain joins TRBV28 to TRBJ2-2; D remains ambiguous. CDR3 length equals 15 residues. CDR1 and CDR2 (germline): MDHEN, SYDVKM. V was trimmed by 5 bases and J by 5 bases, leaving 15 bases between them. CDR3 protein: CASSPHDPRTGELFF. The CDR3 bases are TGTGCCAGCAGTCCGCACGACCCGCGGACCGGGGAGCTGTTTTTT.

The chain couples TRBV5-4 to TRBJ1-6; the match to TRBD1 covers 8 bases. V shed 3 bases and J 4 bases; nucleotides not matched to a gene: 12. The CDR3 is made up of 18 amino acids. In germline, CDR1 is SGHNT, CDR2 YYREEE (reference sequence). CDR3 amino acids: CASSSGTGQGPYNSPLHF. The CDR3 nucleotides read TGTGCCAGCAGCTCAGGAACAGGACAGGGCCCGTATAATTCACCCCTCCACTTT.